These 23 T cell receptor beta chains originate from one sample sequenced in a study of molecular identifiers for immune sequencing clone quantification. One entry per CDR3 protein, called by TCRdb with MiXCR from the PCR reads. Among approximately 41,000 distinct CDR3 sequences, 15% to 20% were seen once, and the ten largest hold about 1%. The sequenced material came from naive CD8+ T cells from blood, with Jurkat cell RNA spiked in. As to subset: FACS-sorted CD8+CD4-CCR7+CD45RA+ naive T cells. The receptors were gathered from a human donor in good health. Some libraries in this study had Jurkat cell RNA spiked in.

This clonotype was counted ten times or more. Here the CDR3 reads CASSLTWGAEAFF. The CDR3 DNA reads TGTGCCAGCAGTTTAACATGGGGGGCTGAAGCTTTCTTT. This chain joins TRBV6-2 or TRBV6-3 and TRBJ1-1; tentatively, D is TRBD1 (5 bases). This CDR3 region has 13 residues. V shed 4 bases and J shed 6 bases, with 12 bases lying between them. Germline V CDR1 and CDR2: MNHEY, SVGEGT.

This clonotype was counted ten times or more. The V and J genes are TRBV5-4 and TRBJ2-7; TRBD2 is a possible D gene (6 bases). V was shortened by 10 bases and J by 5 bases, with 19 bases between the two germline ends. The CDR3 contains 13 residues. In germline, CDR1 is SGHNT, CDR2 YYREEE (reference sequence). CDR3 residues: CAVGSRGGHEQYF. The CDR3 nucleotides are TGTGCCGTGGGGAGTAGGGGAGGCCACGAGCAGTACTTC. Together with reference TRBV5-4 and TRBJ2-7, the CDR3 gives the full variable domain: ETGVTQSPTHLIKTRGQQVTLRCSSQSGHNTVSWYQQALGQGPQFIFQYYREEENGRGNFPPRFSGLQFPNYSSELNVNALELDDSALYLCAVGSRGGHEQYFGPGTRLTVT.

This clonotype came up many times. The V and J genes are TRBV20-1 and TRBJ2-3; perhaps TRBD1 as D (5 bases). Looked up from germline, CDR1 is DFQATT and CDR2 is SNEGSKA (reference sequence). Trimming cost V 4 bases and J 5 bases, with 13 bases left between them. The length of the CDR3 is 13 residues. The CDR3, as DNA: TGCAGTGCTAAGGACACCTGGGAAGATACGCAGTATTTT. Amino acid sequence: CSAKDTWEDTQYF.

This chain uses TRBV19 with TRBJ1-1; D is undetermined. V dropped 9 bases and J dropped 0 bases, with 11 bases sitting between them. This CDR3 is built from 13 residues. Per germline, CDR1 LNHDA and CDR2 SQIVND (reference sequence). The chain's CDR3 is CASRAGLNTEAFF. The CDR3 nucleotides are TGTGCCAGCAGAGCCGGATTGAACACTGAAGCTTTCTTT. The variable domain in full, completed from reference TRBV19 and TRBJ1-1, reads DGGITQSPKYLFRKEGQNVTLSCEQNLNHDAMYWYRQDPGQGLRLIYYSQIVNDFQKGDIAEGYSVSREKKESFPLTVTSAQKNPTAFYLCASRAGLNTEAFFGQGTRLTVV.

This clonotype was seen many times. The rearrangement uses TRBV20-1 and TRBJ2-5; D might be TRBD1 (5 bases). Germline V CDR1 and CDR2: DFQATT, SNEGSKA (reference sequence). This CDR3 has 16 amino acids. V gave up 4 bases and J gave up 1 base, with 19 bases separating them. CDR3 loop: CSAIAAGAALQETQYF. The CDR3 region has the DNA TGCAGTGCTATTGCGGCTGGGGCCGCACTCCAAGAGACCCAGTACTTC.

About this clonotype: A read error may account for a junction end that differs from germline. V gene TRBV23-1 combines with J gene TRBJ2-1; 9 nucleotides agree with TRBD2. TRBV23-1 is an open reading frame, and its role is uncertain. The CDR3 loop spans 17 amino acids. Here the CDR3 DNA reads TGCGCCAGCAGTCAGGGCGGGAGGGCTGGCTCCTACAATGAGCAGTCCTTC. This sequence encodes CASSQGGRAGSYNEQSF.

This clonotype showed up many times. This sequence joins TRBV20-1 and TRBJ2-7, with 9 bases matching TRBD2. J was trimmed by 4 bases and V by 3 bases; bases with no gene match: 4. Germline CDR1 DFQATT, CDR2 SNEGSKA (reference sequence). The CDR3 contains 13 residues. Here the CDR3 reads CSARGLALYEQYF. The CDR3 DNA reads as TGCAGTGCTAGGGGACTAGCACTTTACGAGCAGTACTTC.

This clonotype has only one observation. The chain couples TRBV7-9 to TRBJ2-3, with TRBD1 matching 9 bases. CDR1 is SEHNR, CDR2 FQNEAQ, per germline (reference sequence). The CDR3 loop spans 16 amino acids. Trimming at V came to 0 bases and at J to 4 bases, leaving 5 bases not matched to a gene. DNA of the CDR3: TGTGCCAGCAGCTTAGCGGGGACAGGGCCACCAGATACGCAGTATTTT. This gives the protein CASSLAGTGPPDTQYF.

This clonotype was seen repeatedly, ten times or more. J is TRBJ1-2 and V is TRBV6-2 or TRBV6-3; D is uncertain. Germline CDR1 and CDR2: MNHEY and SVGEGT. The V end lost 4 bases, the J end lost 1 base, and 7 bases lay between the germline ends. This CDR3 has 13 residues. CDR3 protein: CASSLPDNYGYTF. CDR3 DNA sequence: TGTGCCAGCAGTTTGCCAGATAACTATGGCTACACCTTC.

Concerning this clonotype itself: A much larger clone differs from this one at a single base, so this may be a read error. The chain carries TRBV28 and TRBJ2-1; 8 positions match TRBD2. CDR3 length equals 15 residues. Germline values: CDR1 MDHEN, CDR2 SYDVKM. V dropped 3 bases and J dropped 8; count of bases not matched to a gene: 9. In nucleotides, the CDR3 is TGTGCCAGCAGTTTGATTGCGGGAGGTAGCCATGAGCAGTTCTTC. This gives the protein CASSLIAGGSHEQFF.

The DNA of the CDR3 is TGCGCCAGCAGCTTACTCGCGGGGCAACAAGAGACCCAGTACTTC. It yields the protein CASSLLAGQQETQYF. The V and J genes are TRBV5-1 and TRBJ2-5, with a tentative D call TRBD2 (6 bases). CDR3 length: 15 amino acids. Trimming removed 2 bases from V and 2 bases from J, with 13 bases in between. CDR1 SGHRS and CDR2 YFSETQ come from the germline V gene. The whole variable domain, filled in from reference TRBV5-1 and TRBJ2-5, reads KAGVTQTPRYLIKTRGQQVTLSCSPISGHRSVSWYQQTPGQGLQFLFEYFSETQRNKGNFPGRFSGRQFSNSRSEMNVSTLELGDSALYLCASSLLAGQQETQYFGPGTRLLVL.

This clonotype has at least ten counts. The DNA of the CDR3 is TGTGCCAGCAGCTTTTATCGGAACTACGAGCAGTACTTC. It is translated as CASSFYRNYEQYF. The chain is built from TRBV7-2 and TRBJ2-7; D is undetermined. Trimming took off 3 bases at V and 3 bases at J, with 9 bases between the two ends. CDR1 and CDR2 from the germline V gene are SGHTA and FQGNSA. This CDR3 contains 13 residues.

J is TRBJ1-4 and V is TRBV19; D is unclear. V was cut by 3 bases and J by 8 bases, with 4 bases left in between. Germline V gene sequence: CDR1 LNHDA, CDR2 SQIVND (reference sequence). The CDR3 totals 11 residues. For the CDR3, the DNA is TGTGCCAGTAGTATCCGGGAAAAACTGTTTTTT. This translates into CASSIREKLFF.

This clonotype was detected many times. DNA of the CDR3: TGTGCCAGCAGTTCCCACCCCCGCAATCAGCCCCAGCATTTT. It yields the protein CASSSHPRNQPQHF. The chain carries TRBV6-2 or TRBV6-3 and TRBJ1-5; D unclear. The CDR3 totals 14 residues. Germline-derived CDR1 and CDR2 are MNHEY and SVGEGT. Trimming took 4 bases from V and 2 from J, leaving 9 bases between them.

The CDR3 nucleotides are TGCGCCAGCAGCAAGACAGAATATAGCAATCAGCCCCAGCATTTT. This sequence encodes CASSKTEYSNQPQHF. The chain is built from TRBV4-1 and TRBJ1-5, with TRBD1 as a possible D gene (5 bases). Germline V lookup: CDR1 MGHRA, CDR2 YSYEKL. This CDR3 spans 15 amino acids. V lost 5 bases to trimming and J lost 0 bases, with 11 bases between them.

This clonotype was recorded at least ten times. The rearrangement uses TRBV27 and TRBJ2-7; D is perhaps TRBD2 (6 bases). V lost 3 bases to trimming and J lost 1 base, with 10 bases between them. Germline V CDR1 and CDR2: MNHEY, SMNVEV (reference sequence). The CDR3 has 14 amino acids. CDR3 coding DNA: TGTGCCAGCAGTTTTGGTGCGGGGTCCTACGAGCAGTACTTC. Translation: CASSFGAGSYEQYF.

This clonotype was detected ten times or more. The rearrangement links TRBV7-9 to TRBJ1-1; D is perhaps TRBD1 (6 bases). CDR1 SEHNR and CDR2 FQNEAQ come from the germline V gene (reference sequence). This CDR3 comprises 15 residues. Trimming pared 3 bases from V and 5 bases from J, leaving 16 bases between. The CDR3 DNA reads TGTGCCAGCAGCTTCTTCTGGGGGCAGGTAACTGAAGCTTTCTTT. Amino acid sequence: CASSFFWGQVTEAFF.

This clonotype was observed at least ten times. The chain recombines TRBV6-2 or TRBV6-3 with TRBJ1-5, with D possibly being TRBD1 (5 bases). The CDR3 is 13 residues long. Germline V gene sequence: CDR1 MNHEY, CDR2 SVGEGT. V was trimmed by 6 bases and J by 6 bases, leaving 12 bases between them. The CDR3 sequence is CASSTGLSQPQHF. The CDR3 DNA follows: TGTGCCAGCAGCACAGGTCTCAGTCAGCCCCAGCATTTT.

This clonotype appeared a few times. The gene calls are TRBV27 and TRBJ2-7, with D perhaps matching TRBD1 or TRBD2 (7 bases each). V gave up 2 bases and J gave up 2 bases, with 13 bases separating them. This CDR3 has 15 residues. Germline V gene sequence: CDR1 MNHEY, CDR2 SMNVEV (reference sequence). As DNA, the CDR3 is TGTGCCAGCAGTTTAAGCCAGGGGGGGACCTACGAGCAGTACTTC. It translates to CASSLSQGGTYEQYF.

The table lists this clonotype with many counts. In DNA, the CDR3 is TGTGCCAGCAGCACCACTGAGGGGGCGGAAGCTTTCTTT. Protein: CASSTTEGAEAFF. This sequence joins TRBV13 and TRBJ1-1; TRBD1 aligns across 7 bases. The CDR3 has 13 residues. Germline trimming cut 5 bases from V and 8 bases from J; bases unmatched to any gene: 8. Looked up from germline, CDR1 is PRHDT and CDR2 is FYEKMQ (reference sequence).

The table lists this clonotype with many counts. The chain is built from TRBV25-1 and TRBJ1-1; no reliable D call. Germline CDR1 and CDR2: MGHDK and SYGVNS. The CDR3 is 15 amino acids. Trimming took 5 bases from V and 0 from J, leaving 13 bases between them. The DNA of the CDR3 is TGTGCCAGCAGTACCCGTCAAGATATGAACACTGAAGCTTTCTTT. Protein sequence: CASSTRQDMNTEAFF.

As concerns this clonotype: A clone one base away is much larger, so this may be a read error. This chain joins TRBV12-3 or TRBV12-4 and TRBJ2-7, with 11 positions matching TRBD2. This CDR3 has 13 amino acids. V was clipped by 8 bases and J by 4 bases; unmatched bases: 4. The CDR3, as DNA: TGTGCCAGCCGACTAGCGGGAATTTACGAGCAGTACTTC. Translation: CASRLAGIYEQYF.

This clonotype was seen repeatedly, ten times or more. The CDR3 sequence: CASSVGSSGREQYF. In DNA form, the CDR3 reads TGTGCCAGCAGCGTAGGCTCTAGCGGGAGGGAGCAGTATTTT. The chain carries TRBV9 and TRBJ2-3; 12 nucleotides align to TRBD2. V was pared by 0 bases and J by 11 bases, with 4 bases of the junction left unmatched. Looked up from germline, CDR1 is SGDLS and CDR2 is YYNGEE. The CDR3 runs 14 residues.